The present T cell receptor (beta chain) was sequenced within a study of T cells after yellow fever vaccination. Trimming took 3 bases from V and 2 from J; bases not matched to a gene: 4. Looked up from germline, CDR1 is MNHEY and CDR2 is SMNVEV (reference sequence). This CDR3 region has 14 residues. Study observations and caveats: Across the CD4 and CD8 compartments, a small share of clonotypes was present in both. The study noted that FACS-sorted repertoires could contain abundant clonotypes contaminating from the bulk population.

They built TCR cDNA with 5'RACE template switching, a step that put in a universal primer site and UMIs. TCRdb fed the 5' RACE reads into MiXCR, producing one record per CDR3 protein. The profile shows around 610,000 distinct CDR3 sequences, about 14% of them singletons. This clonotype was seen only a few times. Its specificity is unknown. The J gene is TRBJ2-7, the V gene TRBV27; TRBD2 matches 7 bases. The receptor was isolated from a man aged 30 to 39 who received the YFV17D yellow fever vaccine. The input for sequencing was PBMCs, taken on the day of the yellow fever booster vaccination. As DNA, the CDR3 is TGTGCCAGCAGTTTTACGGGAGGAGCCTACGAGCAGTACTTC. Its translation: CASSFTGGAYEQYF.